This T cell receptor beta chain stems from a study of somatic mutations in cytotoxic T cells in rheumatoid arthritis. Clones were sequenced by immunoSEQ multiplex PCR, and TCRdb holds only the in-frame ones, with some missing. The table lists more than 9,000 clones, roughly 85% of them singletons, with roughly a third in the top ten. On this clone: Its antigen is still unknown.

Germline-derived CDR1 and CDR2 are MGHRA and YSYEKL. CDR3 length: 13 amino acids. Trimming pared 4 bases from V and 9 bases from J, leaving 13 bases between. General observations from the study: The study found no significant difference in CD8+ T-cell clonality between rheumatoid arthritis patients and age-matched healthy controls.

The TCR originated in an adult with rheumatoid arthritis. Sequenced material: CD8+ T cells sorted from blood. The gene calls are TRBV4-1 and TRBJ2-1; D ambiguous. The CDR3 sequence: CASSPSGSGEQFF. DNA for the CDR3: TGCGCCAGCAGCCCAAGTGGGTCTGGTGAGCAGTTCTTC.